This TCR beta chain originates from a study of blood T cell repertoires in COVID-19. Those enrolled, adults aged roughly 18 to 89 years, came from around 25 US areas. Each participant's cohort was designated according to participant-reported clinical history. Trimming shortened V by 8 bases and J by 3 bases, and 15 bases separated the two germline ends. The CDR3 has 14 residues. Germline V gene lookup returns CDR1 SEHNR and CDR2 FQNEAQ (reference sequence). Some clones are missing from TCRdb's copy, which holds only in-frame ones; the method was immunoSEQ multiplex PCR. The sample has around 130,000 clones, about 80% seen once; the top ten hold about 2.6%. This clone is a singleton in its sample.

The chain employs TRBV7-9 and TRBJ2-3; the D gene is possibly TRBD2 (5 bases). The sequence was collected from a man in his forties or fifties with acute COVID-19. The material sequenced was PBMCs or T cells enriched from blood (not recorded which). The CDR3 is CASQLGELTDTQYF. The DNA for the CDR3 is TGTGCCAGCCAGCTGGGAGAACTGACAGATACGCAGTATTTT. Full variable domain (rest looked up from reference TRBV7-9 and TRBJ2-3): DTGVSQNPRHKITKRGQNVTFRCDPISEHNRLYWYRQTLGQGPEFLTYFQNEAQLEKSRLLSDRFSAERPKGSFSTLEIQRTEQGDSAMYLCASQLGELTDTQYFGPGTRLTVL.